This T cell receptor (beta chain) came from a study of shared clonotypes between healthy human individuals. Notes on the study in general: Rarefaction gave evidence that sorted-subset sequencing remained incomplete despite large depth.

V was cut by 5 bases and J by 0 bases, with 13 bases left in between. CDR3 length: 15 amino acids. The germline V gene has CDR1 MNHNS and CDR2 SASEGT. Clones were read by immunoSEQ multiplex PCR, and TCRdb kept only the in-frame ones, dropping some. Among approximately 1.9 million clones listed, 93% were seen once. Remarks on this clone: No antigen is known for it.

Naive CD8 cells were CD45RO-negative, positively selected for CCR7, excluding terminally differentiated effector memory CD45RA+ cells. The healthy adult donors were HIV-negative and reported no recent acute infections or vaccinations. Sequenced input: naive CD8+ T cells from PBMCs. This chain uses TRBV6-1 with TRBJ1-1; no clear D. The receptor's source is a man aged 18-30 years in good health. Some clones in this sample may be carry-over from other donors' samples. As DNA, the CDR3 is TGTGCCAGCAGTCAATTTTCATACATGAACACTGAAGCTTTCTTT. It translates to CASSQFSYMNTEAFF.